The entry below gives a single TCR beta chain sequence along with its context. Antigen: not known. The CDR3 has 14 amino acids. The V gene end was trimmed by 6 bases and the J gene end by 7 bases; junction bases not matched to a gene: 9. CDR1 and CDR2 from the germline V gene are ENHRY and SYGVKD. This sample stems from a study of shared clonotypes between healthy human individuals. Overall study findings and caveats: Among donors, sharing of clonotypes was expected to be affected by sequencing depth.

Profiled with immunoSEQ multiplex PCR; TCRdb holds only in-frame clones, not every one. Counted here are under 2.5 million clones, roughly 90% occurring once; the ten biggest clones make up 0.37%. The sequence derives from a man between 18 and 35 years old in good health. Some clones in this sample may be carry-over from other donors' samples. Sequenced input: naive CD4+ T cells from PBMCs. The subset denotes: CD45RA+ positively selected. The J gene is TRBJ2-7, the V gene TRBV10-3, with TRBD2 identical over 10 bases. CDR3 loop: CAIRIAGGTGEQYF. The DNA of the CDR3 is TGTGCCATCAGAATAGCGGGAGGAACTGGTGAGCAGTACTTC.